Below are 14 T cell receptor beta chains sequenced from a single sample in a study of T cells in Graves' hyperthyroidism and ophthalmopathy. RNA transcripts yielded amplified TCR beta CDR3 regions. A set of HTBI primers served as the primers for a first-round RT-PCR of the TCR CDR3. TCRdb called the multiplex PCR reads again in MiXCR, with one record for every CDR3 protein. The sample carries approximately 610,000 distinct CDR3 sequences, over 15% recorded once. The sequencing input was blood. These receptor sequences come from a woman aged 18-29 years with Graves' hyperthyroidism.

This clonotype appeared many times. This sequence joins TRBV7-9 and TRBJ2-1, with 10 bases fitting TRBD2. Germline CDR1 is SEHNR and CDR2 is FQNEAQ (reference sequence). This CDR3 has 15 amino acids. J was trimmed by 9 bases and V by 2 bases; bases with no gene match: 7. CDR3 region: CASSLSLAGEIEQFF. CDR3 in DNA: TGTGCCAGCAGCTTAAGTCTAGCGGGGGAGATTGAGCAGTTCTTC.

This sequence joins TRBV19 and TRBJ2-5, with D unresolved. V shed 3 bases and J shed 2 bases, with 7 bases lying between them. Looked up from germline, CDR1 is LNHDA and CDR2 is SQIVND (reference sequence). The CDR3 covers 13 residues. CDR3 DNA sequence: TGTGCCAGTAGTATGGTCCGTCAAGAGACCCAGTACTTC. Encoded protein: CASSMVRQETQYF.

At least ten counts were recorded for this clonotype. CDR3 sequence reads: CASSATGRGGYGYTF. The CDR3 nucleotides read TGTGCCAGCAGCGCGACAGGACGAGGTGGCTATGGCTACACCTTC. The genes are TRBV9 and TRBJ1-2; D is perhaps TRBD1 (6 bases). Trimming shortened V by 3 bases and J by 4 bases, and 16 bases separated the two germline ends. CDR1 and CDR2 from the germline V gene are SGDLS and YYNGEE. The CDR3 runs to 15 residues.

The chain links TRBV7-2 to TRBJ2-7; TRBD2 matches at 11 bases. Germline CDR1 is SGHTA and CDR2 is FQGNSA. The V segment lost 3 bases and the J segment 4 bases; nucleotides outside the gene matches: 11. This CDR3 comprises 17 residues. The chain's CDR3 is CASSLAGTSGNPYEQYF. The CDR3 bases are TGTGCCAGCAGCTTGGCCGGGACTAGCGGAAACCCGTACGAGCAGTACTTC.

The rearrangement joins TRBV18 to TRBJ2-2, with D tentatively TRBD1 (6 bases). Germline V gives CDR1 KGHSH, CDR2 LQKENI. CDR3 length equals 17 residues. The V gene lost 3 bases and the J gene lost 6 bases, with 20 bases spanning the gap. The CDR3 here is CASSPRDTGTRAGELFF. CDR3 sequence (DNA): TGTGCCAGCTCACCCAGGGATACCGGGACACGGGCCGGGGAGCTGTTTTTT.

The V and J genes are TRBV7-3 and TRBJ2-5; TRBD2 is a possible D gene (5 bases). Trimming removed 5 bases from V and 3 bases from J, with 10 bases in between. Germline-derived CDR1 and CDR2 are SGHTA and FQGTGA. The CDR3 extends over 13 amino acids. The CDR3 spells CASSATREETQYF. The DNA for the CDR3 is TGTGCCAGCAGCGCAACTAGAGAAGAGACCCAGTACTTC.

This clonotype was seen only a few times. One junction end disagrees with the germline gene, perhaps due to a read error. The V gene is TRBV24-1, the J gene TRBJ2-1; D might be TRBD2 (6 bases). The V gene's germline CDR1 is KGHDR and CDR2 SFDVKD. This CDR3 has 16 amino acids. The CDR3 region is CATSDWVGGSYNEQFF. The CDR3 DNA reads TGTGCCACCAGCGATTGGGTGGGAGGCTCCTACAATGAGCAGTTCTTC.

The chain couples TRBV7-9 to TRBJ2-3, with TRBD2 identical over 8 bases. CDR1 is SEHNR and CDR2 is FQNEAQ in the germline V gene (reference sequence). The CDR3 spans 14 residues. The ends lost 2 bases at V and 5 bases at J; junction bases unmatched: 3. The CDR3: CASSLNGGGDTQYF. CDR3 nucleotides: TGTGCCAGCAGCTTAAACGGGGGGGGAGATACGCAGTATTTT.

The table lists this clonotype with a few counts. V is TRBV28 and J is TRBJ1-5; 10 nucleotides agree with TRBD1. The CDR3 loop spans 15 amino acids. The V gene's germline CDR1 is MDHEN and CDR2 SYDVKM. J was trimmed by 6 bases and V by 6 bases; bases with no gene match: 8. The CDR3 coding sequence is TGTGCCAGCAGCCCGGGACAGGGGAGTGCTCAGCCCCAGCATTTT. Protein: CASSPGQGSAQPQHF.

This clonotype was observed many times. The chain joins TRBV10-3 to TRBJ2-5; D may match TRBD1 or TRBD2 (5 bases each). CDR3 length: 14 amino acids. CDR1 ENHRY and CDR2 SYGVKD come from the germline V gene. V was clipped by 6 bases and J by 5 bases, with 16 bases between them. CDR3 region: CAIRRGRDVETQYF. As DNA, the CDR3 is TGTGCCATCAGGAGAGGCAGGGACGTGGAGACCCAGTACTTC.

This clonotype has only a few counts. The rearrangement links TRBV10-3 to TRBJ2-7; 11 positions agree with TRBD2. The CDR3 is made up of 15 amino acids. Germline CDR1 ENHRY, CDR2 SYGVKD. Trimming removed 6 bases from V and 0 bases from J; junction bases left unmatched: 4. The CDR3 DNA reads TGTGCCATCAGGGCGGGACTAGCGGTCTCCTACGAGCAGTACTTC. Translated: CAIRAGLAVSYEQYF.

The J gene is TRBJ2-1, the V gene TRBV11-2; 11 bases line up with TRBD2. Germline loops: CDR1 SGHAT, CDR2 FQNNGV. V was clipped by 5 bases and J by 4 bases; unmatched bases: 10. The CDR3 is 17 amino acids. CDR3 bases: TGTGCCAGCAGCGCTCTCCCCGGGACTAGCGGTTACAATGAGCAGTTCTTC. As protein: CASSALPGTSGYNEQFF.

The V call is TRBV10-3, the J call TRBJ2-1; D is uncertain. CDR1 and CDR2 from the germline V gene are ENHRY and SYGVKD. Deletions cut 4 bases from V and 5 bases from J, with 12 bases between. The CDR3 has 14 residues. The CDR3 is CAISAQTANNEQFF. The CDR3 DNA is TGTGCCATCAGTGCCCAAACAGCTAACAATGAGCAGTTCTTC.

This clonotype was picked up many times. The genes are TRBV20-1 and TRBJ2-1; 10 nucleotides align to TRBD2. Germline CDR1 is DFQATT and CDR2 is SNEGSKA (reference sequence). Trimming took 5 bases from V and 8 from J; bases not matched to a gene: 9. The CDR3 has 14 residues. CDR3 amino acids: CSARSSGSFDEQFF. CDR3 sequence (DNA): TGCAGTGCTCGCTCTAGCGGGAGCTTCGATGAGCAGTTCTTC.